A selection of T cell receptor beta chains follows, all from one sample in a study of T cell responses to AZD1222 COVID-19 vaccine. Sequencing used immunoSEQ multiplex PCR; TCRdb keeps in-frame clones, though not all of them. The sample shows 240,000 or so clones, 85% to 95% of them seen only once. Here the sequenced sample was peripheral blood, taken on day 0 of AZD1222 vaccination. These receptors all come from an adult in good health. Each CDR3 is given with its conserved first and last residue. The order of the fields is CDR3 protein, J gene, V gene.

CDR3 protein: CATSRDLAGLKQYF
J gene: TRBJ2-7
V gene: TRBV15

CDR3 protein: CASRKGAGQETQYF
J gene: TRBJ2-5
V gene: TRBV6-5

CDR3 protein: CASSLRWNTEAFF
J gene: TRBJ1-1
V gene: TRBV25-1

CDR3 protein: CASSPRTRTSGLSTDTQYF
J gene: TRBJ2-3
V gene: TRBV7-2

CDR3 protein: CASSPRRVEAFF
J gene: TRBJ1-1
V gene: TRBV28

CDR3 protein: CASSVGSGPGNTIYF
J gene: TRBJ1-3
V gene: TRBV9

CDR3 protein: CASSSWDYNSPLHF
J gene: TRBJ1-6
V gene: TRBV7-2

CDR3 protein: CASSNSGRASSYEQYF
J gene: TRBJ2-7
V gene: TRBV19

CDR3 protein: CASSTGYSGEQYF
J gene: TRBJ2-7
V gene: TRBV11-3

CDR3 protein: CAISGASGTYEQYF
J gene: TRBJ2-7
V gene: TRBV10-3

CDR3 protein: CASSVAEQGGEQFF
J gene: TRBJ2-1
V gene: TRBV9

CDR3 protein: CASSGGKGRDEQFF
J gene: TRBJ2-1
V gene: TRBV10-1

CDR3 protein: CASTPDGGTRQETQYF
J gene: TRBJ2-5
V gene: TRBV2